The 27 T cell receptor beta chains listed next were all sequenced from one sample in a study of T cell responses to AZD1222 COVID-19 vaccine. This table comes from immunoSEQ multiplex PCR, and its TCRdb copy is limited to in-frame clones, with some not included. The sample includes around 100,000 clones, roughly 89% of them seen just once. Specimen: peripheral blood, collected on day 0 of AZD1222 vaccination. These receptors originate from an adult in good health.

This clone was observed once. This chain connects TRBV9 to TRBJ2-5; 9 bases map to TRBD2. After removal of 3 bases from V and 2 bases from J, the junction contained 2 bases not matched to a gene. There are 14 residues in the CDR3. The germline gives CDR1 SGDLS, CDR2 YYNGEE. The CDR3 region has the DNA TGTGCCAGCAGCGGACTAGCGGCACAAGAGACCCAGTACTTC. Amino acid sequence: CASSGLAAQETQYF. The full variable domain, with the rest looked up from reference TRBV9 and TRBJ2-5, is DSGVTQTPKHLITATGQRVTLRCSPRSGDLSVYWYQQSLDQGLQFLIQYYNGEERAKGNILERFSAQQFPDLHSELNLSSLELGDSALYFCASSGLAAQETQYFGPGTRLLVL.

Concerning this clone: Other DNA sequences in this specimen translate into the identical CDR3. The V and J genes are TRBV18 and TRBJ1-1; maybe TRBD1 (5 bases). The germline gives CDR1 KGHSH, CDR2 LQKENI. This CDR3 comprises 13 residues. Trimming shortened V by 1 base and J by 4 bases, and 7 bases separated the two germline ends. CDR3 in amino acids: CASSPQGRTEAFF. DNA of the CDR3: TGTGCCAGCTCACCACAGGGGCGCACTGAAGCTTTCTTT.

Here the CDR3 DNA reads TGTGCCAGCAGCCGTCAAACGACAGATACGCAGTATTTT. Translation gives CASSRQTTDTQYF. The chain links TRBV7-3 to TRBJ2-3; D is ambiguous. Trimming took off 5 bases at V and 3 bases at J, with 9 bases between the two ends. The CDR3 runs 13 residues. CDR1 and CDR2 (germline): SGHTA, FQGTGA. Full variable domain (missing parts from reference TRBV7-3 and TRBJ2-3): GAGVSQTPSNKVTEKGKYVELRCDPISGHTALYWYRQSLGQGPEFLIYFQGTGAADDSGLPNDRFFAVRPEGSVSTLKIQRTERGDSAVYLCASSRQTTDTQYFGPGTRLTVL.

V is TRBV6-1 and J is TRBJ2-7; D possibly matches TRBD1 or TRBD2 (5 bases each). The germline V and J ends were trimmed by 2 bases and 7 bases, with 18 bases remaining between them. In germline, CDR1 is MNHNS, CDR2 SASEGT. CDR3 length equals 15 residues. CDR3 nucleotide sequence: TGTGCCAGCAGTGAACAGAGGGTTGGGGGTCGGGAGCAGTACTTC. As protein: CASSEQRVGGREQYF.

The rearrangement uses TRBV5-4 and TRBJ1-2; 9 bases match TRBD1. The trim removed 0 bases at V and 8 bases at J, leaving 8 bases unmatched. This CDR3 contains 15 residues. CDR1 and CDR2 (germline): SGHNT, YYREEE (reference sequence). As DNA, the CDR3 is TGTGCCAGCAGCTTGGATGTGACAGGGGGAGCCGGCTACACCTTC. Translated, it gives CASSLDVTGGAGYTF. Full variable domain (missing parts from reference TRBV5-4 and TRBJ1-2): ETGVTQSPTHLIKTRGQQVTLRCSSQSGHNTVSWYQQALGQGPQFIFQYYREEENGRGNFPPRFSGLQFPNYSSELNVNALELDDSALYLCASSLDVTGGAGYTFGSGTRLTVV.

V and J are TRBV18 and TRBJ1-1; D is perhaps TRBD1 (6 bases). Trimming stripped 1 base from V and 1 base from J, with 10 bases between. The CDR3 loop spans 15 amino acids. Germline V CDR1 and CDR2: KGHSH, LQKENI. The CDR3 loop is CASSPQGVTNTEAFF. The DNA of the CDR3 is TGTGCCAGCTCACCACAGGGGGTCACGAACACTGAAGCTTTCTTT.

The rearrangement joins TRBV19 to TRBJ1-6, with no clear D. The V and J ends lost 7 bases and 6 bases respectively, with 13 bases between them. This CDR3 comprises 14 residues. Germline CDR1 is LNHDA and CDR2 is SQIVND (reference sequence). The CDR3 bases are TGTGCCAGTACCCTGGGCTACCTTAATTCACCCCTCCACTTT. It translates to CASTLGYLNSPLHF.

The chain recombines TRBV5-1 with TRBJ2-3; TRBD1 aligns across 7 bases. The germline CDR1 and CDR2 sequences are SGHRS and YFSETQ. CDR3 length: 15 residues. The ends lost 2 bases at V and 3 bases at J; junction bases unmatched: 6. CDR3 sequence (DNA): TGCGCCAGCAGCTTAAACACAGGGGAAACAGATACGCAGTATTTT. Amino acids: CASSLNTGETDTQYF.

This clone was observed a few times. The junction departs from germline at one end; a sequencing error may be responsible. CDR3 DNA sequence: TGTGCCATCGGTGATGGCCGCTATGGCTACACCTTC. Amino acid sequence: CAIGDGRYGYTF. The chain uses TRBV10-3 and TRBJ1-2; the D is unclear. CDR1 is ENHRY, CDR2 SYGVKD, per germline. This CDR3 has 12 residues.

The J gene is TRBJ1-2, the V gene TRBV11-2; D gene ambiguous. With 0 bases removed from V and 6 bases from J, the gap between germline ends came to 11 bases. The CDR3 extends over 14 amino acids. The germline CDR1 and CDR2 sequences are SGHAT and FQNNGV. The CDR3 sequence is CASSLDRQRDGYTF. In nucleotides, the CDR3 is TGTGCCAGCAGCTTAGATCGGCAGCGGGATGGCTACACCTTC.

CDR3 loop: CSVLESTEAFF. CDR3 bases: TGCAGCGTTCTGGAGTCCACTGAAGCTTTCTTT. The V and J genes are TRBV29-1 and TRBJ1-1; D is undetermined. This CDR3 is built from 11 residues. CDR1 SQVTM and CDR2 ANQGSEA come from the germline V gene. V was pared by 5 bases and J by 4 bases, with 8 bases between.

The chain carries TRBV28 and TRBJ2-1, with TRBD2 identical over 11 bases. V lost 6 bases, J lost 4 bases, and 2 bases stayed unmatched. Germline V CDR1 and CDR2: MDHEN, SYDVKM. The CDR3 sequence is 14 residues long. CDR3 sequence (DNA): TGTGCCAGCAGGAGACTAGCGGGGTACAATGAGCAGTTCTTC. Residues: CASRRLAGYNEQFF.

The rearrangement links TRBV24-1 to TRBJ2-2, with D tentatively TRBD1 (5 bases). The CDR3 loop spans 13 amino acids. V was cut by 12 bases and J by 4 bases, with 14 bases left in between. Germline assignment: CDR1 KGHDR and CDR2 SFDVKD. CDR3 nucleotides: TGTGCCTCCAAGGGGTCGGGCACCGGGGAGCTGTTTTTT. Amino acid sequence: CASKGSGTGELFF.

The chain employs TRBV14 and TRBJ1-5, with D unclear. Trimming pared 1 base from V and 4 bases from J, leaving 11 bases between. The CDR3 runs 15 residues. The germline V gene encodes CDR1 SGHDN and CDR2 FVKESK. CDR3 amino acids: CASSQGGGRNQPQHF. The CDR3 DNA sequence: TGTGCCAGCAGCCAAGGAGGAGGGCGGAATCAGCCCCAGCATTTT.

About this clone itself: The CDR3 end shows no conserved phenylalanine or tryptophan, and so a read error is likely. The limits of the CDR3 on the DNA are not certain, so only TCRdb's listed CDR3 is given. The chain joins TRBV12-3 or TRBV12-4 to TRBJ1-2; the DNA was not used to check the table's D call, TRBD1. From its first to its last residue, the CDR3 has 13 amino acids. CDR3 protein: CASSLRVDSPTAL.

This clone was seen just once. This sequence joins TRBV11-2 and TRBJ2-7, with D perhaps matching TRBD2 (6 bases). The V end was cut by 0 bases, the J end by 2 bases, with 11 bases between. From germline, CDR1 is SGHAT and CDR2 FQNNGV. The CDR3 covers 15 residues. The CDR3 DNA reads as TGTGCCAGCAGCTTAGAACTAGCTGCCCCCTACGAGCAGTACTTC. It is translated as CASSLELAAPYEQYF. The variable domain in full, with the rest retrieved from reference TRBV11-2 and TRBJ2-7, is EAGVAQSPRYKIIEKRQSVAFWCNPISGHATLYWYQQILGQGPKLLIQFQNNGVVDDSQLPKDRFSAERLKGVDSTLKIQPAKLEDSAVYLCASSLELAAPYEQYFGPGTRLTVT.

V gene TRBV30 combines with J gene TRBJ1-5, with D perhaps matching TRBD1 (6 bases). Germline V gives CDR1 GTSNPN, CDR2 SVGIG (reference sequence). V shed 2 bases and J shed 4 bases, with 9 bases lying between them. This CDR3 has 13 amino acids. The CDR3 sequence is CAWSNRENQPQHF. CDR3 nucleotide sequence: TGTGCCTGGAGTAACAGGGAGAATCAGCCCCAGCATTTT.

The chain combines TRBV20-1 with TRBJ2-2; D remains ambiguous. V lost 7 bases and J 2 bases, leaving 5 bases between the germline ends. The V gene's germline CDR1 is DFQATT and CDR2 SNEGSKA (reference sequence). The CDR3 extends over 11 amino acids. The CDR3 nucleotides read TGCAGTGTCACAAACACCGGGGAGCTGTTTTTT. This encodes CSVTNTGELFF.

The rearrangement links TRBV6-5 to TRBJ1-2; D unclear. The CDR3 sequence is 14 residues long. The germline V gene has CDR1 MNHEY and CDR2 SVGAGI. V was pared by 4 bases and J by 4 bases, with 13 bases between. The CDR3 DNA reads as TGTGCCAGCAGTTCAGGCTCGGGTAGCTATGGCTACACCTTC. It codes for CASSSGSGSYGYTF.

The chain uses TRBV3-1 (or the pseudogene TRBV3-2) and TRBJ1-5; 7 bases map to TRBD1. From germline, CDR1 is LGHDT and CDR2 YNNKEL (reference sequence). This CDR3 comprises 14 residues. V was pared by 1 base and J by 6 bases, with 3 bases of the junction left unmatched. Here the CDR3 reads CASSQVQGSQPQHF. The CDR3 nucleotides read TGTGCCAGCAGCCAAGTACAGGGGAGTCAGCCCCAGCATTTT.

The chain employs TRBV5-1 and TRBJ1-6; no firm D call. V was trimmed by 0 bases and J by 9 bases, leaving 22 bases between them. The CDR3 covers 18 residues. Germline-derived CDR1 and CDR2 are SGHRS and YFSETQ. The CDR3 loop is CASSLEPLGRTAASPLHF. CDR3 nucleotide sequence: TGCGCCAGCAGCTTGGAACCCTTGGGCCGGACGGCAGCTTCACCCCTCCACTTT.

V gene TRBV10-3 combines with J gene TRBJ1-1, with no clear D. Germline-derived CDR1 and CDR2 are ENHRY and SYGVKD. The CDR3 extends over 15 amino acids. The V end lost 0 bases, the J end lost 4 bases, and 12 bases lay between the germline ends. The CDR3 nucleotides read TGTGCCATCAGTGAGTCAGGCCAGCGGGGCACTGAAGCTTTCTTT. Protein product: CAISESGQRGTEAFF.

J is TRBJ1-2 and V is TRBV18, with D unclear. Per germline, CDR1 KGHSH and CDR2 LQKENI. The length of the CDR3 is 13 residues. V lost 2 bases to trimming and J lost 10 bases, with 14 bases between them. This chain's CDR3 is CASSPGNSFVYTF. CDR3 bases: TGTGCCAGCTCACCAGGAAACAGCTTCGTCTACACCTTC.

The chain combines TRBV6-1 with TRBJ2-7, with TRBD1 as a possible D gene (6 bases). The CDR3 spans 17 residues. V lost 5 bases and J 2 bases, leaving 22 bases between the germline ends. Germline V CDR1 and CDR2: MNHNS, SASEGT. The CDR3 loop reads CASSKGNRDYFPYEQYF. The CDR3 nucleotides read TGTGCCAGCAGTAAAGGAAACAGGGATTACTTCCCCTACGAGCAGTACTTC.

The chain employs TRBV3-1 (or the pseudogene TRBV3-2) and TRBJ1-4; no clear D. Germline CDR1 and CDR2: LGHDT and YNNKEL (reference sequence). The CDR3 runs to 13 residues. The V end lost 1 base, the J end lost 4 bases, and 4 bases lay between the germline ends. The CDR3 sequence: CASSQGINEKLFF. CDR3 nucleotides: TGTGCCAGCAGCCAAGGGATTAATGAAAAACTGTTTTTT.

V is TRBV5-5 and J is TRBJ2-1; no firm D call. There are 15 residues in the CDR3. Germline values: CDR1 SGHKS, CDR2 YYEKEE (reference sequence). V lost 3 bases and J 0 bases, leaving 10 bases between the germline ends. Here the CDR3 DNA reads TGTGCCAGCAGCTGGGAACAGAACTCCTACAATGAGCAGTTCTTC. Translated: CASSWEQNSYNEQFF. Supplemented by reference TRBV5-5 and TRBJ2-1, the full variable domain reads DAGVTQSPTHLIKTRGQQVTLRCSPISGHKSVSWYQQVLGQGPQFIFQYYEKEERGRGNFPDRFSARQFPNYSSELNVNALLLGDSALYLCASSWEQNSYNEQFFGPGTRLTVL.

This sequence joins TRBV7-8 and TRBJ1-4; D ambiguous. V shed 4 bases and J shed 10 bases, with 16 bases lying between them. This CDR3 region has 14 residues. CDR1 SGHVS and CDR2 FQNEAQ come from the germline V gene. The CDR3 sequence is CASSSQRSERKLFF. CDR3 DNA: TGTGCCAGCAGCTCCCAAAGGTCGGAGCGAAAACTGTTTTTT.